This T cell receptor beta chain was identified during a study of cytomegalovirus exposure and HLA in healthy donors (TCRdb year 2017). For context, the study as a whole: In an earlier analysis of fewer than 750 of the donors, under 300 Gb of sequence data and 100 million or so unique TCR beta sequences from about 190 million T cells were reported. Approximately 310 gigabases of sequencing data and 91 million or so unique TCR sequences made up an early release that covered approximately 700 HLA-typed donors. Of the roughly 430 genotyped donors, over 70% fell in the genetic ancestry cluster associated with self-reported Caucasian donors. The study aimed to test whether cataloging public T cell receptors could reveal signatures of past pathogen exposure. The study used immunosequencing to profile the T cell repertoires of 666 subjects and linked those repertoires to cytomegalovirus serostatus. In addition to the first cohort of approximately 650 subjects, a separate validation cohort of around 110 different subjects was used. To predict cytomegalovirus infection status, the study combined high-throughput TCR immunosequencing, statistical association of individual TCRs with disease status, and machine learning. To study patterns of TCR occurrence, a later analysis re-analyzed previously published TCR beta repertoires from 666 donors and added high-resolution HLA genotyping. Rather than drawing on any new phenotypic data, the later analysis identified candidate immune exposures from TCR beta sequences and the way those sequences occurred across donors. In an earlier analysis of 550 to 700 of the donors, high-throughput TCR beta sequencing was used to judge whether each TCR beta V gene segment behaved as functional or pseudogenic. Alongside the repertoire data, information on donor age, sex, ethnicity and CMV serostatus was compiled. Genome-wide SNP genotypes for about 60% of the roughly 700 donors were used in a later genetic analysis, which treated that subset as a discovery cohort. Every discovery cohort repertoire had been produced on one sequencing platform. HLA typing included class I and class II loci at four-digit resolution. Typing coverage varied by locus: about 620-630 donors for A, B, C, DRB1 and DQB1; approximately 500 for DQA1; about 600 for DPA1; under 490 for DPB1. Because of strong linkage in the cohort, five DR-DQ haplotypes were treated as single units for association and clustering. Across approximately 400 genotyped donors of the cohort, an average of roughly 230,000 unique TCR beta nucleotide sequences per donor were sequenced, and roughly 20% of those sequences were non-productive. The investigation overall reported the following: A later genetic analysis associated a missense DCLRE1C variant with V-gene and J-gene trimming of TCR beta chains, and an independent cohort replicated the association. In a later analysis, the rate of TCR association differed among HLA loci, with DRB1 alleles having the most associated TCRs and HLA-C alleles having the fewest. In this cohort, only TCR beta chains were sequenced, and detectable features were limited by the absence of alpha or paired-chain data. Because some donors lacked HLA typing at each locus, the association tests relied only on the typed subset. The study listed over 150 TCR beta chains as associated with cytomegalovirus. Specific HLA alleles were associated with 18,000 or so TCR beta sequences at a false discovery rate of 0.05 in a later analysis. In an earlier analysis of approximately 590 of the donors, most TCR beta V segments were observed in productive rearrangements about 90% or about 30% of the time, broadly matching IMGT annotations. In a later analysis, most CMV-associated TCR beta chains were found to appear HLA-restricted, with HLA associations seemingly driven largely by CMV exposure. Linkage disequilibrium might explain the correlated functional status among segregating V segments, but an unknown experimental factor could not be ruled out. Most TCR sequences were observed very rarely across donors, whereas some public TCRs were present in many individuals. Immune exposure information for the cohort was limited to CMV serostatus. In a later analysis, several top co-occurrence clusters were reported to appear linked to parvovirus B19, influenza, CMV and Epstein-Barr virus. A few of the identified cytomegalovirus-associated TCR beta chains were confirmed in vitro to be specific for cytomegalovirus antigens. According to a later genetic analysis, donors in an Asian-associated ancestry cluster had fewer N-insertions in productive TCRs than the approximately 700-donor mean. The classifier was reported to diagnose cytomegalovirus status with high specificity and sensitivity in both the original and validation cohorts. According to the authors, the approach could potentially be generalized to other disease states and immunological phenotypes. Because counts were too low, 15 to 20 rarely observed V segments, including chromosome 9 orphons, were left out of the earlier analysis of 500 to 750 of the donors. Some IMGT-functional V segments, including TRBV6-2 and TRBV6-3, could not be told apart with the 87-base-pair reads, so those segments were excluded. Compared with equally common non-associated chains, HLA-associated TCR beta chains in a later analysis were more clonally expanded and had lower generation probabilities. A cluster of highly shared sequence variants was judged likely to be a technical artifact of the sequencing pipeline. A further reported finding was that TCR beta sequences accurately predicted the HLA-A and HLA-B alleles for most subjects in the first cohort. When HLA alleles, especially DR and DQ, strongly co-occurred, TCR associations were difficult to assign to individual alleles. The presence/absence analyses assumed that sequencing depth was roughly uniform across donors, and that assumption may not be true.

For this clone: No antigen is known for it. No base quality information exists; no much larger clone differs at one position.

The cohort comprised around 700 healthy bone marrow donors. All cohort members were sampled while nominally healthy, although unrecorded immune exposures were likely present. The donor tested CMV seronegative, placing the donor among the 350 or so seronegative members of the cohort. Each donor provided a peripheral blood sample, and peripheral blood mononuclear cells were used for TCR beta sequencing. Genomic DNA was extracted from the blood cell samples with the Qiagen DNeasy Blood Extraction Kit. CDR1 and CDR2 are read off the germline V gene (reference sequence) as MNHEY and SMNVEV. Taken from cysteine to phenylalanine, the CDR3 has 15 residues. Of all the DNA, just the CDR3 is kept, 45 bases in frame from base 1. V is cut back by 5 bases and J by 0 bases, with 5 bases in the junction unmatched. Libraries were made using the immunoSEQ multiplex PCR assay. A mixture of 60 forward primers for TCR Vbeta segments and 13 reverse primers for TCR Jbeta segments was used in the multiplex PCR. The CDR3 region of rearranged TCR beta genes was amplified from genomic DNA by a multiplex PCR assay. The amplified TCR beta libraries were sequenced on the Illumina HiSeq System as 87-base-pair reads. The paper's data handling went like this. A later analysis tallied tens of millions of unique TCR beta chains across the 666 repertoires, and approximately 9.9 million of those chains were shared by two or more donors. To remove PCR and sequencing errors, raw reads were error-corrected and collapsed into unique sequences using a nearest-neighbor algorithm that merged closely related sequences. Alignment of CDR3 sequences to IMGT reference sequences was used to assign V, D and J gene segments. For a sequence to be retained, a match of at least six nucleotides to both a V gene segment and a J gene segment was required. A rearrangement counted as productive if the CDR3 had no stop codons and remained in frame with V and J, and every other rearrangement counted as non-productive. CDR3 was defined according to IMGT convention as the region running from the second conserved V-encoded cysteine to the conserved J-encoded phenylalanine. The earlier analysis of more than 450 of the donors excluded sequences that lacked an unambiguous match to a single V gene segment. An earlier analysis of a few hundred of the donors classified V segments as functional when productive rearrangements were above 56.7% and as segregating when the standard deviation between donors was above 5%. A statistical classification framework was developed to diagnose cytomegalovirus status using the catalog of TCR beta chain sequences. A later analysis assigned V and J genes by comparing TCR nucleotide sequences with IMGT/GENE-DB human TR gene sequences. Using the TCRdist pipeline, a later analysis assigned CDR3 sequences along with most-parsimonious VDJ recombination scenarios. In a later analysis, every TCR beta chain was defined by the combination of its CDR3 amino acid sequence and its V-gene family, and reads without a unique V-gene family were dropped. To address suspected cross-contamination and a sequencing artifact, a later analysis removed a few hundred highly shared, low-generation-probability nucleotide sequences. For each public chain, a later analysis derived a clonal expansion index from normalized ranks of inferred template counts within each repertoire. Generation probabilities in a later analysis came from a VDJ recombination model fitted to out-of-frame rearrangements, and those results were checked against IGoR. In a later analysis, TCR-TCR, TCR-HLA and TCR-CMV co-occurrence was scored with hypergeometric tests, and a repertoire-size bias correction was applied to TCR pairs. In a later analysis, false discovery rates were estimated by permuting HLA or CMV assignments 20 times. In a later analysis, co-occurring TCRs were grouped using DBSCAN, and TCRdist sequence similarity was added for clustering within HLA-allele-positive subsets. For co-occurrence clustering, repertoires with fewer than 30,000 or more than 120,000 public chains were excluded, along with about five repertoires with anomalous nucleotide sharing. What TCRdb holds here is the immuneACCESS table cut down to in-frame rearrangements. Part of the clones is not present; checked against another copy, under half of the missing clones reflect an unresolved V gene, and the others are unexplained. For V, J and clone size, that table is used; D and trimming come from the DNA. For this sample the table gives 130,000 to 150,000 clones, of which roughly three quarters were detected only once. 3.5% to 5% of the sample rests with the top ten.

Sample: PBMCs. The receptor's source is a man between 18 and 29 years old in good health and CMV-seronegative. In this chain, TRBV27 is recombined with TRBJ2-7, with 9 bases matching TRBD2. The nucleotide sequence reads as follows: TGTGCCAGCAGTCCCTCTAGCGGGATCTCCTACGAGCAGTACTTC. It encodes CASSPSSGISYEQYF.